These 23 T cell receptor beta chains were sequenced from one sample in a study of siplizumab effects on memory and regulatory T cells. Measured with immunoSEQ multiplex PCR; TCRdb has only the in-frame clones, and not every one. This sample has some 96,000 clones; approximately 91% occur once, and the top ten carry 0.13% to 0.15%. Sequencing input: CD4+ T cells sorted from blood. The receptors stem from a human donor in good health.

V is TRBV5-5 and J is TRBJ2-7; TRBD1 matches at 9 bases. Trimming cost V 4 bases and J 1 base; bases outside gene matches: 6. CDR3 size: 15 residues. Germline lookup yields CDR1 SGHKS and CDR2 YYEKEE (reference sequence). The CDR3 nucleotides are TGTGCCAGCAGCACAGCGACAGGGGGGTCCTACGAGCAGTACTTC. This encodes CASSTATGGSYEQYF.

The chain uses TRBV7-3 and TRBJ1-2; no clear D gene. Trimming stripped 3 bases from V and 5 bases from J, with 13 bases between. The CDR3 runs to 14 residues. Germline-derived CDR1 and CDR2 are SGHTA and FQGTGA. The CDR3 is CASSFERTDYGYTF. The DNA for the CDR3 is TGTGCCAGCAGCTTCGAAAGGACGGATTATGGCTACACCTTC.

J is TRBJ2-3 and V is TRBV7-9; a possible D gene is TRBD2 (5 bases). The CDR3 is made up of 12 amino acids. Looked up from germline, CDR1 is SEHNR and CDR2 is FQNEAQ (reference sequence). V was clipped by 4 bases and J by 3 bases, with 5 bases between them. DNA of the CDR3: TGTGCCAGCAGCTGGGAGACAGATACGCAGTATTTT. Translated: CASSWETDTQYF. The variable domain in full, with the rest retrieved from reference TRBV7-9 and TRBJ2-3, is DTGVSQNPRHKITKRGQNVTFRCDPISEHNRLYWYRQTLGQGPEFLTYFQNEAQLEKSRLLSDRFSAERPKGSFSTLEIQRTEQGDSAMYLCASSWETDTQYFGPGTRLTVL.

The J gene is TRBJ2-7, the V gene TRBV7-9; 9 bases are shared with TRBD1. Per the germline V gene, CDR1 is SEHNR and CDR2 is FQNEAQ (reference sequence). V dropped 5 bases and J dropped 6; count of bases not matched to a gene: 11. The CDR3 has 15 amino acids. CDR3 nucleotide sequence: TGTGCCAGCAGCCCTTTCGGACAGGGGCGGGTCGAGCAGTACTTC. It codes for CASSPFGQGRVEQYF.

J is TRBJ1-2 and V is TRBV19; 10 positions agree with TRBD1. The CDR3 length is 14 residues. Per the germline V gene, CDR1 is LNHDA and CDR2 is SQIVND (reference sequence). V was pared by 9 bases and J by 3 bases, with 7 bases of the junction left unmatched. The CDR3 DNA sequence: TGTGCCAGCTCAGTTGGACAGGGGGACTATGGCTACACCTTC. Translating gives CASSVGQGDYGYTF.

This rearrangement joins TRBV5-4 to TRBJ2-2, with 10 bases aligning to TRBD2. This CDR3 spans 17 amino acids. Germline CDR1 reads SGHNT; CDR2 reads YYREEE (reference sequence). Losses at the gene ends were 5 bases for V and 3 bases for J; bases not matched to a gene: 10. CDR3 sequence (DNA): TGTGCCAGCAGATCTAGCGGGGGCTCATTCTACACCGGGGAGCTGTTTTTT. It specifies CASRSSGGSFYTGELFF.

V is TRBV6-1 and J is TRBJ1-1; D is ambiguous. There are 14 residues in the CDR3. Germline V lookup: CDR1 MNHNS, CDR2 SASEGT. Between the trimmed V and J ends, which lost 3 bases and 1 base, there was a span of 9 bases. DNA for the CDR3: TGTGCCAGCAGTGACTTACAGACGAACACTGAAGCTTTCTTT. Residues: CASSDLQTNTEAFF.

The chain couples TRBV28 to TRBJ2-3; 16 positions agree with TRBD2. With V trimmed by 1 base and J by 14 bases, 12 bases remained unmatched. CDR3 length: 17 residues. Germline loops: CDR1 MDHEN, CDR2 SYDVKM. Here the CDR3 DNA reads TGTGCCAGCAGTTTATTTGGTTCGGGACTAGCGGGGGGGCCATTGTATTTT. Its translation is CASSLFGSGLAGGPLYF.

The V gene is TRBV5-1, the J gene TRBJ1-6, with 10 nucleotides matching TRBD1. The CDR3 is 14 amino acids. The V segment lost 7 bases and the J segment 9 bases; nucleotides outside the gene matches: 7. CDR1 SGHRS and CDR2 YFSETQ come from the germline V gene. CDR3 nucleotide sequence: TGCGCCAGCCGCCGGGACAGGGGCTCTTCACCCCTCCACTTT. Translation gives CASRRDRGSSPLHF.

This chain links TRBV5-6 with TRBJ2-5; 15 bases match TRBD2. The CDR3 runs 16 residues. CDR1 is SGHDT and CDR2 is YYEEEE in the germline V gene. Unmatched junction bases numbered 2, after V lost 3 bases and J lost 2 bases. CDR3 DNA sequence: TGTGCCAGCAGCTCGGGACTAGCGGGGGGACAAGAGACCCAGTACTTC. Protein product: CASSSGLAGGQETQYF.

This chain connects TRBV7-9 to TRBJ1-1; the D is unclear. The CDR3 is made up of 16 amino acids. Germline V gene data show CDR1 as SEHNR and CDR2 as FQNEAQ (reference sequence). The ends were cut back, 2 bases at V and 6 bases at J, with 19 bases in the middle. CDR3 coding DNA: TGTGCCAGCAGCTTAAATCCAAATGGGGTCCGTCCTGAAGCTTTCTTT. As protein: CASSLNPNGVRPEAFF.

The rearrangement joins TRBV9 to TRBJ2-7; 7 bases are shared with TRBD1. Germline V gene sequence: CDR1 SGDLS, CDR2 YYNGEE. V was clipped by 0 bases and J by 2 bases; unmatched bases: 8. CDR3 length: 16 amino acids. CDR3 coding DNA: TGTGCCAGCAGCGTAGGTAAAACCGGGACAGCCTACGAGCAGTACTTC. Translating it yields CASSVGKTGTAYEQYF.

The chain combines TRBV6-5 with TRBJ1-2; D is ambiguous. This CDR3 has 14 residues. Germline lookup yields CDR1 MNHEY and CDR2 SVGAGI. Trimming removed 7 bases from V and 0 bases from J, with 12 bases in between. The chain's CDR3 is CASTSRKTNYGYTF. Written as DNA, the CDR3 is TGTGCCAGCACCTCAAGAAAAACTAACTATGGCTACACCTTC.

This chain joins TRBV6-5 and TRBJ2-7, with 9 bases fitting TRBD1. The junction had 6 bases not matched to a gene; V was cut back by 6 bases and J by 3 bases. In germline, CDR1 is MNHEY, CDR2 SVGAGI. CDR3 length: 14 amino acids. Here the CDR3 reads CASSQGQGNYEQYF. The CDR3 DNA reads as TGTGCCAGCAGCCAGGGACAGGGAAACTACGAGCAGTACTTC.

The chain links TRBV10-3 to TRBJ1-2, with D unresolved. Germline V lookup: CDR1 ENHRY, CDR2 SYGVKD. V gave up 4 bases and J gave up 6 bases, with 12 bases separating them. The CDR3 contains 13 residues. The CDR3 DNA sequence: TGTGCCATCAGTGGTGCGTTTGACAATGGCTACACCTTC. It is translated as CAISGAFDNGYTF.

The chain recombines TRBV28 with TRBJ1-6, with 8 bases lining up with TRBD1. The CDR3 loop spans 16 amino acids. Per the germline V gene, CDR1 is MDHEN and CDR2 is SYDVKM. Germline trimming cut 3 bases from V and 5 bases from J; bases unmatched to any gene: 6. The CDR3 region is CASSFRRGLNNSPLHF. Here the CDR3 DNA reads TGTGCCAGCAGTTTCCGCAGGGGGCTTAATAATTCACCCCTCCACTTT. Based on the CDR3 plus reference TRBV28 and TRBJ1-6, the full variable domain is DVKVTQSSRYLVKRTGEKVFLECVQDMDHENMFWYRQDPGLGLRLIYFSYDVKMKEKGDIPEGYSVSREKKERFSLILESASTNQTSMYLCASSFRRGLNNSPLHFGNGTRLTVT.

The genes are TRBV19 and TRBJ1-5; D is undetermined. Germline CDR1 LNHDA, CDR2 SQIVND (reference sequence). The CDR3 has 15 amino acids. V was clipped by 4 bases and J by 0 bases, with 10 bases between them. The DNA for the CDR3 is TGTGCCAGTAGTACCGGGCAGGTTAGCAATCAGCCCCAGCATTTT. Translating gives CASSTGQVSNQPQHF.

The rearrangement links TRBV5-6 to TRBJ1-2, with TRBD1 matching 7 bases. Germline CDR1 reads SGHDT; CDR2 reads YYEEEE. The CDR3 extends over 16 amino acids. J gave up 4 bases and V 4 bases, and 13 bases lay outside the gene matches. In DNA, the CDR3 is TGTGCCAGCAGCGAGGACAGGCCCAGGCCCCGCTATGGCTACACCTTC. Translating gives CASSEDRPRPRYGYTF.

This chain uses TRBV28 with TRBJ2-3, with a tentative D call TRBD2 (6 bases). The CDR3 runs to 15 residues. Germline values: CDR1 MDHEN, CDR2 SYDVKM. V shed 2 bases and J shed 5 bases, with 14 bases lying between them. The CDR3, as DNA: TGTGCCAGCAGTTTAGATGGAGGGAATGGAGATACGCAGTATTTT. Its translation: CASSLDGGNGDTQYF.

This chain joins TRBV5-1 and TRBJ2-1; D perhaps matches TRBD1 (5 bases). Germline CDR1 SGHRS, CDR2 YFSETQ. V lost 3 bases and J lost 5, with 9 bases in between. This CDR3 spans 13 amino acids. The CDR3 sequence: CASSSDNNNEQFF. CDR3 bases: TGCGCCAGCAGCTCGGACAACAACAATGAGCAGTTCTTC.

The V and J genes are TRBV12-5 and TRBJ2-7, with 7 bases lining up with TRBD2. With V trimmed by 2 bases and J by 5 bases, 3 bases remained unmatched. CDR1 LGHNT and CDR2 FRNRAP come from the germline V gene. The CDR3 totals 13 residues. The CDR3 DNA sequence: TGTGCTAGTGGTTTGATAGGGAGGGACGAGCAGTACTTC. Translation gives CASGLIGRDEQYF.

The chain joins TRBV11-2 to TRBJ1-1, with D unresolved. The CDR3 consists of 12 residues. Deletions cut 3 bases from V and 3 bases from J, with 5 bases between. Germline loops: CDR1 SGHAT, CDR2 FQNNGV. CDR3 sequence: CASSFAHTEAFF. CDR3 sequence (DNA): TGTGCCAGCAGCTTTGCCCACACTGAAGCTTTCTTT. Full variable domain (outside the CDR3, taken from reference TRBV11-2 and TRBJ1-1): EAGVAQSPRYKIIEKRQSVAFWCNPISGHATLYWYQQILGQGPKLLIQFQNNGVVDDSQLPKDRFSAERLKGVDSTLKIQPAKLEDSAVYLCASSFAHTEAFFGQGTRLTVV.

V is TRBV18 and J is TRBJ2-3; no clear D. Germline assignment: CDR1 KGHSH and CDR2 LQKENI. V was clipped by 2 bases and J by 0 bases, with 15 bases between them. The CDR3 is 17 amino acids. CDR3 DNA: TGTGCCAGCTCACCAGCCGTTAGGTGGTCTAGCACAGATACGCAGTATTTT. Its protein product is CASSPAVRWSSTDTQYF.